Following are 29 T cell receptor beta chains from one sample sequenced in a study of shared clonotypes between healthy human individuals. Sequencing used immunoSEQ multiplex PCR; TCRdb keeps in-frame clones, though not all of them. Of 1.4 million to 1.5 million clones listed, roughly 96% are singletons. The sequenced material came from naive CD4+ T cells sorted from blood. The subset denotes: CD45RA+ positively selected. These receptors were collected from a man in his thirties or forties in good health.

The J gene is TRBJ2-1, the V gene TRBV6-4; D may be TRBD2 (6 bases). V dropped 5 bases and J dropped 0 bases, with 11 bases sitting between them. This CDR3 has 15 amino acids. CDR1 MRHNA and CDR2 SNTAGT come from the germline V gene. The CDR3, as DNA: TGTGCCAGCAGTAGGGACTTTAGCTCCTACAATGAGCAGTTCTTC. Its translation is CASSRDFSSYNEQFF.

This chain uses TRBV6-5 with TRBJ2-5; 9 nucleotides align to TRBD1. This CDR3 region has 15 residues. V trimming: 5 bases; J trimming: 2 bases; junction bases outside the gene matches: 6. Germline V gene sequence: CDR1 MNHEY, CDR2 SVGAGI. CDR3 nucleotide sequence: TGTGCCAGCAGTACGGGACAGGGACTACAAGAGACCCAGTACTTC. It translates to CASSTGQGLQETQYF.

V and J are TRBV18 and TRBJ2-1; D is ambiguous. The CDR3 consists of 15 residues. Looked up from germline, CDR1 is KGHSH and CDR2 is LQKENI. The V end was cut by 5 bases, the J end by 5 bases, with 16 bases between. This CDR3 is CASSSSYAADNEQFF. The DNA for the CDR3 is TGTGCCAGCTCATCCTCCTATGCGGCGGACAATGAGCAGTTCTTC.

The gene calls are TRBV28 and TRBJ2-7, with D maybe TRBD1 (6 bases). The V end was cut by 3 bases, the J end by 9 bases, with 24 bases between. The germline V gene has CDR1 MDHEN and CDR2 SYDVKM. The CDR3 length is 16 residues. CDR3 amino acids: CASSFNGQLGRVGQYF. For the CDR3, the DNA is TGTGCCAGCAGTTTTAACGGACAGTTGGGACGGGTAGGGCAGTACTTC.

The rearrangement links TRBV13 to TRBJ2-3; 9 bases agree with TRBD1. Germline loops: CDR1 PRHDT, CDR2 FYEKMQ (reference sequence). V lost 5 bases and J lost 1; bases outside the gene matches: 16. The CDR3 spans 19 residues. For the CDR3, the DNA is TGTGCCAGCAGCATCAGACATTTATGGACAGGGGTGGGCACAGATACGCAGTATTTT. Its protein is CASSIRHLWTGVGTDTQYF.

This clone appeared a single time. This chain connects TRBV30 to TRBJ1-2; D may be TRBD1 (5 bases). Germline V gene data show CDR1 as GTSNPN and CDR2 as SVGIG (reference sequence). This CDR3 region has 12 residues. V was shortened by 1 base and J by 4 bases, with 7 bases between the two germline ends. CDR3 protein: CAWSGQLYGYTF. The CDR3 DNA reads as TGTGCCTGGAGTGGACAGCTCTATGGCTACACCTTC.

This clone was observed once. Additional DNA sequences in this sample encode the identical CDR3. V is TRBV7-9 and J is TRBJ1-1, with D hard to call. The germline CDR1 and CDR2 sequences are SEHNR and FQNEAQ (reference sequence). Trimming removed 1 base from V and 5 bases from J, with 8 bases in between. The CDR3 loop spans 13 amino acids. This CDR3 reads CASSLDPGTEAFF. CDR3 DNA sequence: TGTGCCAGCAGCTTAGATCCGGGAACTGAAGCTTTCTTT.

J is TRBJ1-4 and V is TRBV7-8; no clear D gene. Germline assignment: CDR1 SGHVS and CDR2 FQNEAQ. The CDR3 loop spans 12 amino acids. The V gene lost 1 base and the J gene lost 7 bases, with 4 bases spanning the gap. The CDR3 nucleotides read TGTGCCAGCAGCTTAGTTGGTGAAAAACTGTTTTTT. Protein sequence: CASSLVGEKLFF. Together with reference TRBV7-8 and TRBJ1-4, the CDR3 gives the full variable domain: GAGVSQSPRYKVAKRGQDVALRCDPISGHVSLFWYQQALGQGPEFLTYFQNEAQLDKSGLPSDRFFAERPEGSVSTLKIQRTQQEDSAVYLCASSLVGEKLFFGSGTQLSVL.

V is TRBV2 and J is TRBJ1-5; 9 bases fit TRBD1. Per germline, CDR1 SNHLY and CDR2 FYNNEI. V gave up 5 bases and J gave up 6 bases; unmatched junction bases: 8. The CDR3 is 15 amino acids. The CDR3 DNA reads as TGTGCCAGCAGTTCGGACAGGGGATACGGTCAGCCCCAGCATTTT. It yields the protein CASSSDRGYGQPQHF.

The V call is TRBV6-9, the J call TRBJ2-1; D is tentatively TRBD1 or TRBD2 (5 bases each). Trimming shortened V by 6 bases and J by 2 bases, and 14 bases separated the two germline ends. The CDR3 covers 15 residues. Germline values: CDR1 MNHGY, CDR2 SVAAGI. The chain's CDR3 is CASRPGTETYNEQFF. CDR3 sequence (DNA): TGTGCCAGCAGACCCGGGACGGAGACCTACAATGAGCAGTTCTTC.

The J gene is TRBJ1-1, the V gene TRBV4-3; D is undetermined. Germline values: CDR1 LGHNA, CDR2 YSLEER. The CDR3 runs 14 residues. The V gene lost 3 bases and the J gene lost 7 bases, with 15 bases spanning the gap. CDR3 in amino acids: CASSHRRDSIEAFF. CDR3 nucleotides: TGCGCCAGCAGCCATCGGAGAGATAGTATTGAAGCTTTCTTT.

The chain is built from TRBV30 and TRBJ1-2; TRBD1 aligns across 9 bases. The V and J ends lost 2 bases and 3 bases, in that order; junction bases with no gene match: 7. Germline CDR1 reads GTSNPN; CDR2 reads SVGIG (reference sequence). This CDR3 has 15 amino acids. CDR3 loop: CAWSRTGQGYYGYTF. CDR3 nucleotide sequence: TGTGCCTGGAGTCGCACCGGACAGGGGTACTATGGCTACACCTTC.

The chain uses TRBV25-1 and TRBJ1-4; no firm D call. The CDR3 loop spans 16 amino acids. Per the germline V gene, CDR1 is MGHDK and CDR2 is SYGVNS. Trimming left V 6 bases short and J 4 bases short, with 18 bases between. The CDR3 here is CASRAPGSSLNEKLFF. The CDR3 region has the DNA TGTGCCAGCAGGGCCCCCGGATCGAGCCTTAATGAAAAACTGTTTTTT.

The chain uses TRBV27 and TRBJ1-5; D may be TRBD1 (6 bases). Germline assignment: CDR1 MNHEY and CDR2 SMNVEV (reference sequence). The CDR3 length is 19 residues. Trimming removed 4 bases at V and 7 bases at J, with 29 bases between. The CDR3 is CASSSLLQGLPKIMQPQHF. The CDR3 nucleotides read TGTGCCAGCAGTTCACTACTACAGGGATTACCGAAGATTATGCAGCCCCAGCATTTT.

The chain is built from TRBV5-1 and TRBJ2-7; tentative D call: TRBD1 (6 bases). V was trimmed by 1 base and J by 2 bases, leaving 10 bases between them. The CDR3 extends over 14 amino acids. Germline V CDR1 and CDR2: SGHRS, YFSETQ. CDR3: CASSLTGITYEQYF. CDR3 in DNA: TGCGCCAGCAGCTTGACAGGGATCACCTACGAGCAGTACTTC.

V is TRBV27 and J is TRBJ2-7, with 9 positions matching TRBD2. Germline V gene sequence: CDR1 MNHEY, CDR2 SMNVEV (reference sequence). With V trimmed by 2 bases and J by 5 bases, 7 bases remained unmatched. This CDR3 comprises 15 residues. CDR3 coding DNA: TGTGCCAGCAGTTTAATCCGCGCGGGAGGGGACGAGCAGTACTTC. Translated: CASSLIRAGGDEQYF.

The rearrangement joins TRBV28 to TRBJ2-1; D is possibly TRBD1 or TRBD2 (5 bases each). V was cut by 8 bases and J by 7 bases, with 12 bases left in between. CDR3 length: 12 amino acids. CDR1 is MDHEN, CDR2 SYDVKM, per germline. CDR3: CASGGEMNEQFF. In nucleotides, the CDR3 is TGTGCCAGCGGGGGAGAGATGAATGAGCAGTTCTTC.

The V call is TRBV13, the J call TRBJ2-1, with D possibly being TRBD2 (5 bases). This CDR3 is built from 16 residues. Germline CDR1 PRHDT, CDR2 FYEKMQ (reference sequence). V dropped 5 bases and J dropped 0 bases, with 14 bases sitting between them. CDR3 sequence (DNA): TGTGCCAGCAGCCATTTCCAAGCGGTCTCCTACAATGAGCAGTTCTTC. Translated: CASSHFQAVSYNEQFF. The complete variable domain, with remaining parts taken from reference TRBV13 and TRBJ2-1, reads AAGVIQSPRHLIKEKRETATLKCYPIPRHDTVYWYQQGPGQDPQFLISFYEKMQSDKGSIPDRFSAQQFSDYHSELNMSSLELGDSALYFCASSHFQAVSYNEQFFGPGTRLTVL.

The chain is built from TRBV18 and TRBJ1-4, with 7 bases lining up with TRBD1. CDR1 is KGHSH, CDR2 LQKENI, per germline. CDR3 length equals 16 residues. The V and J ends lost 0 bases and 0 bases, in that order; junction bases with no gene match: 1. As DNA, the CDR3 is TGTGCCAGCTCACCACCCGGGACAGCAACTAATGAAAAACTGTTTTTT. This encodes CASSPPGTATNEKLFF.

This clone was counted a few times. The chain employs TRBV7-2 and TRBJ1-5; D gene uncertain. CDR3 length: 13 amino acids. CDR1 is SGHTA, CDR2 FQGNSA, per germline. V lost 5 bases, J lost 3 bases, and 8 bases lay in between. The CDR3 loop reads CASSPRTNQPQHF. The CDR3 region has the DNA TGTGCCAGCAGCCCCAGGACCAATCAGCCCCAGCATTTT.

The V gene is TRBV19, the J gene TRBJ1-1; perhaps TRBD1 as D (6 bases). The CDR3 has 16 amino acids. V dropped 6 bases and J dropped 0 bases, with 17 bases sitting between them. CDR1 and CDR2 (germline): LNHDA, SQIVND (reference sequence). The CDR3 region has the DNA TGTGCCAGTAGGGCCAAACCGGGGGCGCTGAACACTGAAGCTTTCTTT. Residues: CASRAKPGALNTEAFF.

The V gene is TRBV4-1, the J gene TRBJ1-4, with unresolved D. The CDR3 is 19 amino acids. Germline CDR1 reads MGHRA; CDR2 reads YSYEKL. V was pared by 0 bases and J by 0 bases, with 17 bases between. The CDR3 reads CASSQDRNTRFSTNEKLFF. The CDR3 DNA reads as TGCGCCAGCAGCCAAGATCGGAACACCAGGTTCTCAACTAATGAAAAACTGTTTTTT.

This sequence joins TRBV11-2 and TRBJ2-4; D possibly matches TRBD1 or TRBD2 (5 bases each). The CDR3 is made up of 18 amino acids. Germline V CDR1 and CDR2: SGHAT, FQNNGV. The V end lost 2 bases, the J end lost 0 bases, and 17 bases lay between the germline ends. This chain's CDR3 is CASSLPTVARGAKNIQYF. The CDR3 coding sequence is TGTGCCAGCAGCTTACCTACGGTAGCGAGGGGAGCCAAAAACATTCAGTACTTC.

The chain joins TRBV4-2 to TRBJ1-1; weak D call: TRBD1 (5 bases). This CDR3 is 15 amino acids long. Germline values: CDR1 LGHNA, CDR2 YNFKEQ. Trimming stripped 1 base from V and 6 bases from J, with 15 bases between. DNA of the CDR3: TGTGCCAGCAGCCAAGTTGCAGGGACGAAGGCTGAAGCTTTCTTT. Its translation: CASSQVAGTKAEAFF.

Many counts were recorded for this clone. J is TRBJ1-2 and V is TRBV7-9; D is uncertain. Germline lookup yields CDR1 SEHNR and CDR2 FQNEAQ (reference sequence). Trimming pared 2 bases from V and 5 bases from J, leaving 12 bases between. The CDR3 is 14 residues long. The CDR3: CASSLRPAEYGYTF. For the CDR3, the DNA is TGTGCCAGCAGCTTACGACCGGCAGAATATGGCTACACCTTC.

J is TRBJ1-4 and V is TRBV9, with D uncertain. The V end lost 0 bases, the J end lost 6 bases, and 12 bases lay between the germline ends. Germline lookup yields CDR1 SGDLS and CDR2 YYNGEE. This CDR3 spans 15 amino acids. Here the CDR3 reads CASSVGSVVDEKLFF. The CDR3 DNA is TGTGCCAGCAGCGTAGGCTCGGTTGTGGATGAAAAACTGTTTTTT.

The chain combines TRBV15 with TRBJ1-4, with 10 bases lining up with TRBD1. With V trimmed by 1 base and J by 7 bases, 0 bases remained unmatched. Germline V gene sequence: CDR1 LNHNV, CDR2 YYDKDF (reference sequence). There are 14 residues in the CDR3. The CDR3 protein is CATSRGQGAEKLFF. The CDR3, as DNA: TGTGCCACCAGCAGAGGACAGGGGGCTGAAAAACTGTTTTTT.

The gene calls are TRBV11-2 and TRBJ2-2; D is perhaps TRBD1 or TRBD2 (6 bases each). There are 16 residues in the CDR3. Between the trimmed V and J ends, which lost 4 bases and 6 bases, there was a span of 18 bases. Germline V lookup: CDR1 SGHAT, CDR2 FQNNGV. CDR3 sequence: CASSSIRSGEAGELFF. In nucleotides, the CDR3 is TGTGCCAGCAGCTCAATAAGGTCAGGGGAGGCCGGGGAGCTGTTTTTT.

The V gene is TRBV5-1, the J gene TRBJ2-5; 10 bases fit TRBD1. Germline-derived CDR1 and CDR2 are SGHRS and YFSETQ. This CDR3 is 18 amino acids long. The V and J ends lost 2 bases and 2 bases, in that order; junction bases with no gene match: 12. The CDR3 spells CASSFRDRGNTIQETQYF. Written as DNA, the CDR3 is TGCGCCAGCAGCTTCCGGGACAGGGGCAATACCATACAAGAGACCCAGTACTTC.